This T cell receptor beta chain comes out of a study of cytomegalovirus exposure and HLA in healthy donors. The CDR3 has 14 amino acids. Looked up from germline, CDR1 is SGHNT and CDR2 is YENEEA. With 4 bases removed from V and 3 bases from J, the gap between germline ends came to 11 bases. At collection, donors were nominally healthy, but unrecorded immune exposures were probable. Study results and limitations: Later analysis identified 16,000 or so TCR beta sequences associated with HLA alleles, using a false discovery rate threshold of 0.05. About 87% or about 30% of the time was how often most TCR beta V segments were productive, according to an earlier analysis. An analysis was carried out later, and it reportedly showed fewer N-insertions in an Asian-associated ancestry cluster than the roughly 670-donor mean.

Turning to this clone: Its antigen is unknown.

With 60 Vbeta and 13 Jbeta primers, the PCR was carried out. Repertoires were generated with immunoSEQ multiplex PCR, while TCRdb's copy carries only in-frame clones and drops some. Among about 140,000 clones listed, around four fifths were seen once. The genes are TRBV11-3 and TRBJ2-3, with D possibly being TRBD2 (6 bases). The sequence was collected from a woman aged 60-75 years in good health and CMV-seropositive. Sequenced input: PBMCs. CDR3 residues: CASSSPGVTDTQYF. CDR3 bases: TGTGCCAGCAGCTCCCCGGGAGTGACAGATACGCAGTATTTT. The full variable domain, its missing parts supplied by reference TRBV11-3 and TRBJ2-3, is EAGVVQSPRYKIIEKKQPVAFWCNPISGHNTLYWYLQNLGQGPELLIRYENEEAVDDSQLPKDRFSAERLKGVDSTLKIQPAELGDSAVYLCASSSPGVTDTQYFGPGTRLTVL.